A selection of T cell receptor beta chains follows, all from one sample in a study of blood T cell repertoires in COVID-19. Profiled with immunoSEQ multiplex PCR; TCRdb holds only in-frame clones, not every one. Here the sample spans 55,000 to 80,000 clones, roughly 88% being singletons. Sequenced material: peripheral blood. These TCRs come from a human donor in a cohort sampled during active COVID-19. Both conserved end residues are part of each CDR3. A D gene is named only where the DNA matches it firmly. Part of the rows lack a size; the others show once, few, many or a class for expanded clones.

d_call	v_call	clone_size	j_call	cdr3_aa	cdr3_nt
.	TRBV4-2	.	TRBJ2-7	CASSQDPGTYEQYF	TGTGCCAGCAGCCAAGACCCAGGGACCTACGAGCAGTACTTC
TRBD1	TRBV7-6	.	TRBJ1-4	CASSPLDRGDEKLFF	TGTGCCAGCAGCCCCCTGGACAGGGGGGATGAAAAACTGTTTTTT
.	TRBV10-1	.	TRBJ2-7	CASSESRYEQYF	TGCGCCAGCAGTGAGTCGAGATACGAGCAGTACTTC
TRBD2	TRBV2	.	TRBJ2-7	CASSEGRRSGSTEQYF	TGTGCCAGCAGTGAAGGGAGGCGTAGCGGGAGTACCGAGCAGTACTTC
.	TRBV9	.	TRBJ1-2	CASSGTLIYGYTF	TGTGCCAGCAGCGGGACTCTTATCTATGGCTACACCTTC
.	TRBV24-1	.	TRBJ1-4	CATSDPRVEKLFF	TGTGCCACCAGTGATCCCCGAGTGGAAAAACTGTTTTTT
.	TRBV5-4	.	TRBJ2-3	CASSPPAGGTVNTQYF	TGTGCCAGCAGCCCACCGGCGGGCGGGACGGTGAATACGCAGTATTTT
.	TRBV11-3	.	TRBJ2-7	CASSLGQVGEQYF	TGTGCCAGCAGCTTAGGACAGGTTGGCGAGCAGTACTTC
TRBD2	TRBV5-1	.	TRBJ2-2	CASSLGLAVTGELFF	TGCGCCAGCAGCCTGGGACTAGCGGTGACCGGGGAGCTGTTTTTT
TRBD2	TRBV7-2	.	TRBJ2-3	CASSFTSGVGDTQYF	TGTGCCAGCAGCTTCACTAGCGGGGTAGGAGATACGCAGTATTTT
TRBD1	TRBV24-1	.	TRBJ2-5	CATEGQEETQYF	TGTGCCACCGAGGGACAGGAGGAGACCCAGTACTTC
.	TRBV5-6	.	TRBJ1-2	CASSWGDSNYGYTF	TGTGCCAGCAGCTGGGGGGATTCTAACTATGGCTACACCTTC
.	TRBV7-9	.	TRBJ1-5	CASSPRGNSNQPQHF	TGTGCCAGCAGCCCTCGGGGGAATAGCAATCAGCCCCAGCATTTT
TRBD1	TRBV29-1	.	TRBJ1-4	CSVAPGQGVERKLFF	TGCAGCGTTGCCCCGGGACAGGGTGTGGAAAGAAAACTGTTTTTT
TRBD1	TRBV24-1	.	TRBJ2-2	CATSDFLWTGSPTANTGELFF	TGTGCCACCAGTGATTTCCTTTGGACAGGATCTCCCACGGCGAACACCGGGGAGCTGTTTTTT
TRBD1	TRBV2	few	TRBJ1-5	CASRAGQGLNQPQHF	TGTGCCAGCAGGGCGGGACAGGGTCTTAATCAGCCCCAGCATTTT
.	TRBV19	.	TRBJ2-1	CASSIVARSSYNEQFF	TGTGCCAGTAGTATAGTGGCGAGGAGCTCCTACAATGAGCAGTTCTTC
TRBD1	TRBV18	.	TRBJ1-2	CASSPPAGGNYGYTF	TGTGCCAGCTCACCACCTGCAGGGGGTAACTATGGCTACACCTTC
.	TRBV6-5	.	TRBJ1-5	CASMWSRGNQPQHF	TGTGCCAGCATGTGGTCCCGCGGCAATCAGCCCCAGCATTTT
.	TRBV6-5	.	TRBJ1-2	CASSSGSIGYTF	TGTGCCAGCAGCTCCGGGTCCATCGGCTACACCTTC
TRBD1	TRBV5-1	.	TRBJ1-2	CASSLGTGDGYTF	TGCGCCAGCAGCTTAGGGACAGGGGATGGCTACACCTTC
TRBD1	TRBV7-9	.	TRBJ1-1	CASSVRQGASEAFF	TGTGCCAGCAGCGTCCGACAGGGGGCATCTGAAGCTTTCTTT
.	TRBV19	.	TRBJ2-2	CASTQGGGTGELFF	TGTGCCAGTACCCAGGGGGGCGGCACCGGGGAGCTGTTTTTT
TRBD1	TRBV10-3	.	TRBJ2-3	CAISEFPGQGGTQYF	TGTGCCATCAGTGAGTTTCCGGGACAGGGCGGTACGCAGTATTTT
.	TRBV18	.	TRBJ2-7	CASSLSPPTDYGEQYF	TGTGCCAGCTCACTTAGTCCACCGACCGACTATGGGGAGCAGTACTTC
.	TRBV30	.	TRBJ2-3	CAWRGGLGQYF	TGTGCCTGGAGGGGGGGTTTGGGGCAGTATTTT
TRBD1	TRBV5-6	.	TRBJ1-1	CASSPPDRGTEAFF	TGTGCCAGCAGCCCCCCGGACAGGGGGACTGAAGCTTTCTTT
.	TRBV5-4	.	TRBJ2-1	CASSSEADNEQFF	TGTGCCAGCAGCTCGGAGGCGGATAATGAGCAGTTCTTC
TRBD1	TRBV5-1	.	TRBJ1-2	CASSLGQGANYGYTF	TGCGCCAGCAGCTTGGGACAGGGAGCTAACTATGGCTACACCTTC
.	TRBV4-2	.	TRBJ1-1	CASTGGRGLNTEAFF	TGTGCCAGTACAGGTGGGCGAGGATTGAACACTGAAGCTTTCTTT
.	TRBV10-1	.	TRBJ2-1	CASSRGNEQFF	TGCGCCAGCAGCAGGGGAAATGAGCAGTTCTTC
TRBD1	TRBV2	.	TRBJ1-5	CASSLEGTGIQPQHF	TGTGCCAGCAGCTTGGAAGGGACAGGGATTCAGCCCCAGCATTTT
.	TRBV28	.	TRBJ1-5	CASSLIFPNQPQHF	TGTGCCAGCAGTTTAATTTTCCCTAATCAGCCCCAGCATTTT
.	TRBV7-9	.	TRBJ2-4	CASSESIQYF	TGTGCCAGCAGTGAGAGCATTCAGTACTTC
.	TRBV18	.	TRBJ1-2	CASSRGSGIGNYGYTF	TGTGCCAGCTCACGAGGATCCGGAATCGGAAACTATGGCTACACCTTC
.	TRBV28	.	TRBJ1-5	CASSWYASNSNQPQHF	TGTGCCAGCAGTTGGTACGCGTCTAATAGCAATCAGCCCCAGCATTTT